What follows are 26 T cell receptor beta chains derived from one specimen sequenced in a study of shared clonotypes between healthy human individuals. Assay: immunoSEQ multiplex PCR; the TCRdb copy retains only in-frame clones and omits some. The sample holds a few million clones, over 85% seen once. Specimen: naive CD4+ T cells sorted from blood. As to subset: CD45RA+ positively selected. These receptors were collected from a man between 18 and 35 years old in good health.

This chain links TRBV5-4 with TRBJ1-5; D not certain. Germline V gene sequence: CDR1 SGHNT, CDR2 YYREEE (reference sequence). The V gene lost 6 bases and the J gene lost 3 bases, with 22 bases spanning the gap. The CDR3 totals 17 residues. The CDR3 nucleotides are TGTGCCAGCACCCTCCCGGTTTTGATTGAAATCAATCAGCCCCAGCATTTT. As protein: CASTLPVLIEINQPQHF. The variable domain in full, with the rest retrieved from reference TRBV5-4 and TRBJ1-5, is ETGVTQSPTHLIKTRGQQVTLRCSSQSGHNTVSWYQQALGQGPQFIFQYYREEENGRGNFPPRFSGLQFPNYSSELNVNALELDDSALYLCASTLPVLIEINQPQHFGDGTRLSIL.

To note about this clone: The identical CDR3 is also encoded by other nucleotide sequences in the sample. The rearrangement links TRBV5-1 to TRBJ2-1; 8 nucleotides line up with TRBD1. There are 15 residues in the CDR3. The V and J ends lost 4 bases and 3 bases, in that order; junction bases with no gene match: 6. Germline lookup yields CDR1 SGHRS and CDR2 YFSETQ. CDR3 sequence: CASSLGQGRYNEQFF. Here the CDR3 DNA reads TGCGCCAGCAGCCTCGGACAGGGTCGCTACAATGAGCAGTTCTTC. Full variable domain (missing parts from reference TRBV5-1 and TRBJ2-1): KAGVTQTPRYLIKTRGQQVTLSCSPISGHRSVSWYQQTPGQGLQFLFEYFSETQRNKGNFPGRFSGRQFSNSRSEMNVSTLELGDSALYLCASSLGQGRYNEQFFGPGTRLTVL.

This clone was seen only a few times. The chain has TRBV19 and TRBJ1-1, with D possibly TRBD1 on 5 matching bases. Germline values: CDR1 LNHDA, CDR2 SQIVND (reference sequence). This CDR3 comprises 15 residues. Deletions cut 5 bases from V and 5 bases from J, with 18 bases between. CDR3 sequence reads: CASSFGTLEYTEAFF. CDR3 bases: TGTGCCAGTAGTTTCGGGACTCTGGAGTATACTGAAGCTTTCTTT. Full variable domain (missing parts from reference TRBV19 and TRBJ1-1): DGGITQSPKYLFRKEGQNVTLSCEQNLNHDAMYWYRQDPGQGLRLIYYSQIVNDFQKGDIAEGYSVSREKKESFPLTVTSAQKNPTAFYLCASSFGTLEYTEAFFGQGTRLTVV.

CDR3 bases: TGTGCCAGTAACCCGACGGGCACAGATACGCAGTATTTT. As protein: CASNPTGTDTQYF. The chain recombines TRBV19 with TRBJ2-3; D unresolved. CDR1 and CDR2 (germline): LNHDA, SQIVND (reference sequence). The CDR3 has 13 residues. Deletions cut 7 bases from V and 1 base from J, with 9 bases between.

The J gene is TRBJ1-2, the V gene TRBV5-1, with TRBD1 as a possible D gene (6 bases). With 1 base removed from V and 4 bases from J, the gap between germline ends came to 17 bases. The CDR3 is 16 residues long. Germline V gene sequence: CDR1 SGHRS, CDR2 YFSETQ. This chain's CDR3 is CASSLWTGGATYGYTF. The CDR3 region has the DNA TGCGCCAGCAGCTTGTGGACCGGGGGGGCGACCTATGGCTACACCTTC.

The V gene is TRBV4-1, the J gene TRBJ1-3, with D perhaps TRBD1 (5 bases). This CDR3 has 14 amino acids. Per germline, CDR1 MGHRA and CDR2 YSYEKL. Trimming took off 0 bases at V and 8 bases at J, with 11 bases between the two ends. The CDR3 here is CASSQDAGTDTIYF. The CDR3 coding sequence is TGCGCCAGCAGCCAAGATGCCGGGACGGACACCATATATTTT.

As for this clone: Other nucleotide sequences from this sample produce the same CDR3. In DNA form, the CDR3 reads TGTGCCAGCAGCTTGAAGGGGGTGAACACTGAAGCTTTCTTT. It translates to CASSLKGVNTEAFF. The gene calls are TRBV7-2 and TRBJ1-1; D is possibly TRBD1 (6 bases). The V gene lost 3 bases and the J gene lost 0 bases, with 8 bases spanning the gap. The CDR3 sequence is 14 residues long. CDR1 is SGHTA and CDR2 is FQGNSA in the germline V gene.

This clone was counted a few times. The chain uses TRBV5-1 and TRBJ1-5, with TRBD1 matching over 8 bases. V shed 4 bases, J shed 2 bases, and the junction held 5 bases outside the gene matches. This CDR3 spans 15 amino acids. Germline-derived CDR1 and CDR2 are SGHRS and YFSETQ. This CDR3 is CASSETGVGNQPQHF. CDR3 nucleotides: TGCGCCAGCAGCGAGACAGGGGTGGGCAATCAGCCCCAGCATTTT.

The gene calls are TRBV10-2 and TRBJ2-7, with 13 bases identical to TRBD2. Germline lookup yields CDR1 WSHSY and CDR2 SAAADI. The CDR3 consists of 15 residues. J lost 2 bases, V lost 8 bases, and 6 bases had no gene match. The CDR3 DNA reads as TGCGCCAGCGGCTCCGGGACTAGCGGGACCTACGAGCAGTACTTC. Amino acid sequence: CASGSGTSGTYEQYF.

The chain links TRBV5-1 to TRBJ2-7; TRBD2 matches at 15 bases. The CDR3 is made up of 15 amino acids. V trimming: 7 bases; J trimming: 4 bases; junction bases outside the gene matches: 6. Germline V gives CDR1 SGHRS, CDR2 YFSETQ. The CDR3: CASGPGTSGRYEQYF. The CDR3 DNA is TGCGCCAGCGGGCCTGGGACTAGCGGGAGGTACGAGCAGTACTTC. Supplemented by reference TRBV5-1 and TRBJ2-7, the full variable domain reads KAGVTQTPRYLIKTRGQQVTLSCSPISGHRSVSWYQQTPGQGLQFLFEYFSETQRNKGNFPGRFSGRQFSNSRSEMNVSTLELGDSALYLCASGPGTSGRYEQYFGPGTRLTVT.

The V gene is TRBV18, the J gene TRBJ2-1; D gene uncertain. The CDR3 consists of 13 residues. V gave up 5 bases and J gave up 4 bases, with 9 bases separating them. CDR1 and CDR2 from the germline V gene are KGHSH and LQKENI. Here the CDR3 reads CASSTDGYNEQFF. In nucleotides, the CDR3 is TGTGCCAGCTCAACTGACGGGTACAATGAGCAGTTCTTC.

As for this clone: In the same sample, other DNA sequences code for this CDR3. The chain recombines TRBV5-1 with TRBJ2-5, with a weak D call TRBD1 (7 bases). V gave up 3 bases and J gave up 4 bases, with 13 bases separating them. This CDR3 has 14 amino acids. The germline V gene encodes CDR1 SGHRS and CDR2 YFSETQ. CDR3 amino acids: CASSSPQGGETQYF. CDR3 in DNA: TGCGCCAGCAGCTCACCGCAGGGGGGAGAGACCCAGTACTTC. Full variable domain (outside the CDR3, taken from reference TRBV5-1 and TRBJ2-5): KAGVTQTPRYLIKTRGQQVTLSCSPISGHRSVSWYQQTPGQGLQFLFEYFSETQRNKGNFPGRFSGRQFSNSRSEMNVSTLELGDSALYLCASSSPQGGETQYFGPGTRLLVL.

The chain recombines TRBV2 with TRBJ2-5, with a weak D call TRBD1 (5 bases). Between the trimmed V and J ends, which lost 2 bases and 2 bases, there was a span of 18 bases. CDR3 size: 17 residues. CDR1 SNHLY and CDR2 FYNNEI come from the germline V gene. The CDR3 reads CASSETRIGAVQETQYF. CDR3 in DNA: TGTGCCAGCAGTGAAACGAGGATTGGGGCAGTGCAAGAGACCCAGTACTTC.

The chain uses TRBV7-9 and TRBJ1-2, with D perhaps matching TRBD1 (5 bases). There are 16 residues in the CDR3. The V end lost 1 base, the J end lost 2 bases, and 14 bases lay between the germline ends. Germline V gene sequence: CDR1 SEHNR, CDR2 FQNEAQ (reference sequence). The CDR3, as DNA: TGTGCCAGCAGCTTAGACTTAAAGTCAGGGAACTATGGCTACACCTTC. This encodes CASSLDLKSGNYGYTF. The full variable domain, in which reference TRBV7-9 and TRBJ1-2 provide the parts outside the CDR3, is DTGVSQNPRHKITKRGQNVTFRCDPISEHNRLYWYRQTLGQGPEFLTYFQNEAQLEKSRLLSDRFSAERPKGSFSTLEIQRTEQGDSAMYLCASSLDLKSGNYGYTFGSGTRLTVV.

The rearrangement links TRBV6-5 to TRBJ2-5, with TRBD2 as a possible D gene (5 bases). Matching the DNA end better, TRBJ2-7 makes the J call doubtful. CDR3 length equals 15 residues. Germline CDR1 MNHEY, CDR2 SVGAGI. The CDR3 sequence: CASREALGHLYEQYF. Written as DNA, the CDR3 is TGTGCCAGCAGGGAGGCCTTGGGCCACCTATACGAGCAGTACTTC.

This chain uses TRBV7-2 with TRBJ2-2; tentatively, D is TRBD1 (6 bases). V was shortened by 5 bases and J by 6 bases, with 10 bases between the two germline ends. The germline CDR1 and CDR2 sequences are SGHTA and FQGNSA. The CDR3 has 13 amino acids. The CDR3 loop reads CASSGQGPGELFF. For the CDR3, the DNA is TGTGCCAGCAGCGGGCAGGGGCCCGGGGAGCTGTTTTTT.

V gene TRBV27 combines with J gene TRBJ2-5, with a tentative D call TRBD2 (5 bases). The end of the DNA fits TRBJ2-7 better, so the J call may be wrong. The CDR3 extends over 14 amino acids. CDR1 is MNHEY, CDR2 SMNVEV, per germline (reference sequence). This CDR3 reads CASSTRGVVNEQYF. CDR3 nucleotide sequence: TGTGCCAGCAGTACCCGGGGAGTAGTAAACGAGCAGTACTTC.

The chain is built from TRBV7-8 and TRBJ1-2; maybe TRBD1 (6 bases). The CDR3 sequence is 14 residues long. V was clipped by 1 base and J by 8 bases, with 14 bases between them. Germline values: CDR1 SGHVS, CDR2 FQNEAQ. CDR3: CASSLVLGAEGYTF. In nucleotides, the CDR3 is TGTGCCAGCAGCTTAGTATTGGGGGCAGAAGGCTACACCTTC.

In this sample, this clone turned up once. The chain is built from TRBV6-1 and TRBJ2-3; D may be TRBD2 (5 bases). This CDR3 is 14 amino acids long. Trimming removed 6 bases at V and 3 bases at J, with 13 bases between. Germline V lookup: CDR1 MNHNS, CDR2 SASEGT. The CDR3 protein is CASRLWRGTDTQYF. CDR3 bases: TGTGCCAGCAGACTATGGAGAGGGACAGATACGCAGTATTTT.

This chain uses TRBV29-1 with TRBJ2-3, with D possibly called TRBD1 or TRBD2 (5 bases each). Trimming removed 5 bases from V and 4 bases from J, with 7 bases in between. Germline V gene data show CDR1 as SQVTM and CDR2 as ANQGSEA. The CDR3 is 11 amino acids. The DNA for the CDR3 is TGCAGCGTTATGGGACCAGATACGCAGTATTTT. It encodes CSVMGPDTQYF.

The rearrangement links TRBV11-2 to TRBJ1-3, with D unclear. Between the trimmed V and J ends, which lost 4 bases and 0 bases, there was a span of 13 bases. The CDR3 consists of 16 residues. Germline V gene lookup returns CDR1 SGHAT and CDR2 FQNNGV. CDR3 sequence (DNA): TGTGCCAGCAGCTCTACCACTGCGGGCTCTGGAAACACCATATATTTT. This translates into CASSSTTAGSGNTIYF.

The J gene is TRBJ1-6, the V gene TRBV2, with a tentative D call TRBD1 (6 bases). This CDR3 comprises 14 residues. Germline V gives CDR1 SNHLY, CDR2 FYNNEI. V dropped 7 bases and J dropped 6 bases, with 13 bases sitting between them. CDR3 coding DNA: TGTGCCAGCATCCGTGGCAGGGGTAATTCACCCCTCCACTTT. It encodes CASIRGRGNSPLHF.

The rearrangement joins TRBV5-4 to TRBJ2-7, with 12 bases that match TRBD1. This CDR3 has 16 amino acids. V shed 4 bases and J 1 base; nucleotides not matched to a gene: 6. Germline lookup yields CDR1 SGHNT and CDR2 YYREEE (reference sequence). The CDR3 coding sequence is TGTGCCAGCAGCCGGGGACAGGGGGCAATTTCCTACGAGCAGTACTTC. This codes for CASSRGQGAISYEQYF.

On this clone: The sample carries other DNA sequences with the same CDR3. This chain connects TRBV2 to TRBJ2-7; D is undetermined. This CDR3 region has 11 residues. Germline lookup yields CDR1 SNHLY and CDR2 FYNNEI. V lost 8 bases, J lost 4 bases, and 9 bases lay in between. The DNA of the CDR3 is TGTGCCAGCCGTTACAGTTACGAGCAGTACTTC. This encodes CASRYSYEQYF.

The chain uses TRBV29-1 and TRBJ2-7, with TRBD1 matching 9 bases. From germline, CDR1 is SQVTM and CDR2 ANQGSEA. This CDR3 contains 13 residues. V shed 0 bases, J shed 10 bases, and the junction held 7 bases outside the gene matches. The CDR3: CSVEEFGQGFQYF. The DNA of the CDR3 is TGCAGCGTTGAAGAGTTCGGACAGGGGTTTCAGTACTTC.

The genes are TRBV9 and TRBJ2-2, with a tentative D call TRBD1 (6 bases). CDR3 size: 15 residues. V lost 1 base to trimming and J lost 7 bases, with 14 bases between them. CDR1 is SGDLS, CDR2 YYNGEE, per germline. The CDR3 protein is CASSVFEGVGGELFF. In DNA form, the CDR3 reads TGTGCCAGCAGCGTATTTGAGGGGGTGGGCGGGGAGCTGTTTTTT.